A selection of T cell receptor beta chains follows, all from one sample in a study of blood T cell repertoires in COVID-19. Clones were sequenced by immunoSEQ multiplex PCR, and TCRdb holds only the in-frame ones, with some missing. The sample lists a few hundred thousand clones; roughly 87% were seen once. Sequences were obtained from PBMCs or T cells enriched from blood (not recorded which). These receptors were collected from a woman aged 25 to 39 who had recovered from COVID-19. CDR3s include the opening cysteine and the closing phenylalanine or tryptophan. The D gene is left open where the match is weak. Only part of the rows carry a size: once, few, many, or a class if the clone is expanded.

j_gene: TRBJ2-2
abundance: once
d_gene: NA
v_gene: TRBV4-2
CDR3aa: CASSPLALANTGELFF
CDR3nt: TGTGCCAGCAGCCCACTAGCCCTCGCGAACACCGGGGAGCTGTTTTTT

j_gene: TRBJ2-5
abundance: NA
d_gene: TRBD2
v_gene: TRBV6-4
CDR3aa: CASSDSKRGSQETQYF
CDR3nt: TGTGCCAGCAGTGACTCGAAGCGGGGGTCGCAAGAGACCCAGTACTTC

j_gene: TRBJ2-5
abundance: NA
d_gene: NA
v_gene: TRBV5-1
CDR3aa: CASSLAGQPGQETQYF
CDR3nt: TGCGCCAGCAGCTTGGCAGGCCAACCGGGGCAAGAGACCCAGTACTTC

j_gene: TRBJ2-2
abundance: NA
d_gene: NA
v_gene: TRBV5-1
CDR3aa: CASSLGAGASNTGELFF
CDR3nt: TGCGCCAGCAGCTTGGGCGCAGGGGCTTCGAACACCGGGGAGCTGTTTTTT

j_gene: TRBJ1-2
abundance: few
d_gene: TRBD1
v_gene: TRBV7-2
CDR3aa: CASSLGRGRDGYTF
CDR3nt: TGTGCCAGCAGCTTAGGCAGGGGGCGAGATGGCTACACCTTC

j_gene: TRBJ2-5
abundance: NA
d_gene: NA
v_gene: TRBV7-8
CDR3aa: CASSLESSRSGGAQYF
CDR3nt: TGTGCCAGCAGCTTGGAATCGTCCCGGAGCGGTGGGGCCCAGTACTTC

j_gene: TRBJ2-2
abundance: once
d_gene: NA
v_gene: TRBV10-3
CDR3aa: CAISGMDPGDTGELFF
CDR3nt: TGTGCCATCAGTGGGATGGATCCGGGAGACACCGGGGAGCTGTTTTTT

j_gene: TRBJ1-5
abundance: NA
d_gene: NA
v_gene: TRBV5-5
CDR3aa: CASSTTTASNQPQHF
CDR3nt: TGTGCCAGCAGCACGACGACAGCGAGCAATCAGCCCCAGCATTTT

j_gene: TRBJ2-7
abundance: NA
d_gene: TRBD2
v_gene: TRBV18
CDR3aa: CASSRLAGGNEQYF
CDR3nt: TGTGCCAGCTCACGACTAGCGGGGGGGAACGAGCAGTACTTC

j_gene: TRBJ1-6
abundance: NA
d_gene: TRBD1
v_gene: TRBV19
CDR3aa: CASSMWQGANSPLHF
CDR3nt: TGTGCCAGTAGTATGTGGCAGGGGGCGAATTCACCCCTCCACTTT

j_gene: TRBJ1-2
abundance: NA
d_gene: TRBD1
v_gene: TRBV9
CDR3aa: CASSPGQGNYGYTF
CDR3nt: TGTGCCAGCAGTCCCGGACAGGGCAACTATGGCTACACCTTC

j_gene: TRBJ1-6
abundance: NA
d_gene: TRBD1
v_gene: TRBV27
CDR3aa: CASRLQGYNSPLHF
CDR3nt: TGTGCCAGCAGGCTACAGGGGTATAATTCACCCCTCCACTTT

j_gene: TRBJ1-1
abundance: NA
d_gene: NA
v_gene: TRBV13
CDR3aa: CASSHRRGGAPFF
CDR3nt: TGTGCCAGCAGCCACCGTCGGGGGGGCGCGCCTTTCTTT

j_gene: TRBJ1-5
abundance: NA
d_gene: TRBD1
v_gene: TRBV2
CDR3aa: CASKDRMNQPQHF
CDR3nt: TGTGCCAGCAAGGACAGGATGAATCAGCCCCAGCATTTT

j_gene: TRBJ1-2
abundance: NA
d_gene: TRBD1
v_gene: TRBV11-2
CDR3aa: CASSPSRQGNRDGYTF
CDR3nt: TGTGCCAGCAGCCCCAGTAGACAGGGGAATAGAGATGGCTACACCTTC

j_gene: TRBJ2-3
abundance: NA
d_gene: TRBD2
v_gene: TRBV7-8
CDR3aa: CASSLTGPAGVVRGPDTQYF
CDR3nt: TGTGCCAGCAGCTTAACGGGGCCAGCGGGGGTCGTACGAGGGCCAGATACGCAGTATTTT

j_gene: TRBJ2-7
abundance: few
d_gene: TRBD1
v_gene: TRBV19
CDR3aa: CASSWTGDSYEQYF
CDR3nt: TGTGCCAGTAGCTGGACAGGGGACTCCTACGAGCAGTACTTC

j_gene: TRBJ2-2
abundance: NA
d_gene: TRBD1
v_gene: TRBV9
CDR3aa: CASSPHRTGGLGELFF
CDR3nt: TGTGCCAGCAGCCCTCACAGGACAGGGGGCCTCGGGGAGCTGTTTTTT

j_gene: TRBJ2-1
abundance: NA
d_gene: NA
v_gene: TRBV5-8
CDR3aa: CASSPRVLSSYNEQFF
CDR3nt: TGTGCCAGCAGCCCCCGAGTTTTAAGCTCCTACAATGAGCAGTTCTTC

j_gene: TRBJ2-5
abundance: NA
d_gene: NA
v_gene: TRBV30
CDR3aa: CAWAPQGMETQYF
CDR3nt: TGTGCCTGGGCCCCCCAGGGAATGGAGACCCAGTACTTC